The entry that follows covers one TCR beta chain sequence. The RNA, roughly 0.5 to 1 ug, was put through reverse transcription using random hexamers. TCRdb ran MiXCR on the immunoSEQ multiplex PCR reads and lists one entry per CDR3 protein. The data show 150,000 to 200,000 distinct CDR3 sequences, around 94% seen once. These data come from a study of CD8 T cells in Susac syndrome. Germline CDR1 is LGHNA and CDR2 is YSLEER. This CDR3 comprises 15 residues. With 0 bases removed from V and 5 bases from J, the gap between germline ends came to 13 bases. The sequenced sample was CD4+ T cells from PBMCs. This sequence joins TRBV4-3 and TRBJ2-5; tentatively, D is TRBD2 (5 bases). This TCR came from a human donor in good health. The DNA of the CDR3 is TGCGCCAGCAGCCAAGATGCCCAGAGGGTGGAGACCCAGTACTTC. Its protein is CASSQDAQRVETQYF.